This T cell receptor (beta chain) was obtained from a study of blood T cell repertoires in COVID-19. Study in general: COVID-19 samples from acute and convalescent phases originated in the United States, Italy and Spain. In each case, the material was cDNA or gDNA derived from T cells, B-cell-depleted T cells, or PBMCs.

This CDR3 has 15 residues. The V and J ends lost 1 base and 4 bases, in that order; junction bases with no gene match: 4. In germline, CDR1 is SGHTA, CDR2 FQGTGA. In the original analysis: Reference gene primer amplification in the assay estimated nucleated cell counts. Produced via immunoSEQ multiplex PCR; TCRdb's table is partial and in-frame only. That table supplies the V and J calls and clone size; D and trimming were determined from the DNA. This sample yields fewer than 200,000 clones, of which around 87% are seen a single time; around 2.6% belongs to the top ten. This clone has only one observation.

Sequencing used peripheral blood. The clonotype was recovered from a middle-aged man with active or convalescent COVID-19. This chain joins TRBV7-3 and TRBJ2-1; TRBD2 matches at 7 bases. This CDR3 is CASSLSGGVYNEQFF. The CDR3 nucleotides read TGTGCCAGCAGCTTAAGCGGGGGAGTATACAATGAGCAGTTCTTC.